Below, 30 T cell receptor beta chains from the same sample are listed, as sequenced in a study of blood T cell repertoires in COVID-19. TCRdb's table, derived via immunoSEQ multiplex PCR, lists solely in-frame clones and lacks some. The repertoire holds about 190,000 clones, with approximately 91% as singletons. Sequencing used peripheral blood. The receptors shown here come from a man in his thirties or forties with acute or convalescent COVID-19.

The rearrangement links TRBV30 to TRBJ2-7; possible D gene TRBD1, 6 bases. This CDR3 spans 15 amino acids. Trimming removed 1 base from V and 2 bases from J, with 15 bases in between. Germline V CDR1 and CDR2: GTSNPN, SVGIG (reference sequence). The CDR3 region has the DNA TGTGCCTGGAGTGCAAGGACAGCCAGACCCTACGAGCAGTACTTC. Amino acids: CAWSARTARPYEQYF.

The chain links TRBV19 to TRBJ1-5; D ambiguous. V gave up 8 bases and J gave up 1 base, with 15 bases separating them. There are 15 residues in the CDR3. Per the germline V gene, CDR1 is LNHDA and CDR2 is SQIVND (reference sequence). CDR3 region: CASLGKGRSNQPQHF. Here the CDR3 DNA reads TGTGCCAGTCTAGGTAAAGGTCGGAGCAATCAGCCCCAGCATTTT.

The rearrangement uses TRBV7-9 and TRBJ2-1, with 8 bases fitting TRBD2. The CDR3 is 14 residues long. CDR1 is SEHNR, CDR2 FQNEAQ, per germline (reference sequence). V shed 1 base, J shed 6 bases, and the junction held 2 bases outside the gene matches. In DNA form, the CDR3 reads TGTGCCAGCAGCTTAGTCGGGGGGGTCAATGAGCAGTTCTTC. It is translated as CASSLVGGVNEQFF.

The sample holds one count of this clone. The chain has TRBV7-9 and TRBJ1-4, with TRBD1 identical over 7 bases. V lost 2 bases to trimming and J lost 1 base; unmatched junction nucleotides: 4. The CDR3 runs to 16 residues. Germline-derived CDR1 and CDR2 are SEHNR and FQNEAQ (reference sequence). The CDR3 sequence: CASSLTAGGTNEKLFF. CDR3 coding DNA: TGTGCCAGCAGCTTAACGGCAGGGGGAACTAATGAAAAACTGTTTTTT.

The chain carries TRBV28 and TRBJ1-3, with 7 bases identical to TRBD1. Germline values: CDR1 MDHEN, CDR2 SYDVKM. CDR3 size: 15 residues. Unmatched junction bases numbered 7, after V lost 6 bases and J lost 2 bases. CDR3 in DNA: TGTGCCAGCAGCAACTGGGGGACAGCTGGAAACACCATATATTTT. Encoded protein: CASSNWGTAGNTIYF.

The chain recombines TRBV19 with TRBJ1-5; D possibly corresponds to TRBD1 (6 bases). This CDR3 has 14 residues. CDR1 and CDR2 from the germline V gene are LNHDA and SQIVND (reference sequence). V was trimmed by 6 bases and J by 7 bases, leaving 16 bases between them. CDR3 in amino acids: CASRGTGNLQPQHF. CDR3 in DNA: TGTGCCAGTAGGGGAACAGGGAACCTCCAGCCCCAGCATTTT.

V usage is TRBV19 and J usage is TRBJ1-2; D is perhaps TRBD1 (6 bases). The CDR3 loop spans 16 amino acids. Trimming pared 5 bases from V and 0 bases from J, leaving 16 bases between. The germline V gene encodes CDR1 LNHDA and CDR2 SQIVND (reference sequence). CDR3 residues: CASSVSRQAANYGYTF. CDR3 DNA sequence: TGTGCCAGTAGTGTTTCCCGACAGGCAGCTAACTATGGCTACACCTTC. The full variable domain, in which reference TRBV19 and TRBJ1-2 provide the parts outside the CDR3, is DGGITQSPKYLFRKEGQNVTLSCEQNLNHDAMYWYRQDPGQGLRLIYYSQIVNDFQKGDIAEGYSVSREKKESFPLTVTSAQKNPTAFYLCASSVSRQAANYGYTFGSGTRLTVV.

The CDR3 spells CASSGGGRGTEAFF. CDR3 coding DNA: TGTGCCAGCAGCGGAGGGGGCCGGGGCACTGAAGCTTTCTTT. The rearrangement joins TRBV3-1 (or the pseudogene TRBV3-2) to TRBJ1-1, with 7 bases matching TRBD1. The V gene's germline CDR1 is LGHDT and CDR2 YNNKEL (reference sequence). This CDR3 contains 14 residues. V was pared by 5 bases and J by 4 bases, with 7 bases of the junction left unmatched.

This chain links TRBV4-2 with TRBJ1-5, with 7 bases that match TRBD1. The germline gives CDR1 LGHNA, CDR2 YNFKEQ. V lost 0 bases and J lost 5; bases outside the gene matches: 4. The CDR3 has 15 amino acids. The CDR3 region is CASSQDSTGDQPQHF. For the CDR3, the DNA is TGTGCCAGCAGCCAAGATAGTACAGGGGATCAGCCCCAGCATTTT.

The V and J genes are TRBV4-2 and TRBJ2-2, with 8 bases lining up with TRBD2. The CDR3 is 19 amino acids. The V segment lost 2 bases and the J segment 7 bases; nucleotides outside the gene matches: 18. The V gene's germline CDR1 is LGHNA and CDR2 YNFKEQ. This CDR3 is CASSQSSAGGSKGFGELFF. In DNA form, the CDR3 reads TGTGCCAGCAGCCAATCTAGCGCGGGGGGTTCGAAGGGTTTCGGGGAGCTGTTTTTT.

V usage is TRBV3-1 (or the pseudogene TRBV3-2) and J usage is TRBJ2-7, with 11 bases aligning to TRBD1. This CDR3 comprises 18 residues. With V trimmed by 2 bases and J by 4 bases, 13 bases remained unmatched. Per the germline V gene, CDR1 is LGHDT and CDR2 is YNNKEL (reference sequence). The CDR3 DNA follows: TGTGCCAGCAGCCAATTATGGAGAGCCGGGACAGGGGGGTACGAGCAGTACTTC. Translated, it gives CASSQLWRAGTGGYEQYF.

The chain joins TRBV10-2 to TRBJ1-6; D ambiguous. V was cut by 4 bases and J by 9 bases, with 10 bases left in between. Germline V gene data show CDR1 as WSHSY and CDR2 as SAAADI. The CDR3 runs 13 residues. CDR3 sequence reads: CASSGQPGSPLHF. DNA of the CDR3: TGCGCCAGCAGTGGACAACCCGGTTCACCCCTCCACTTT.

In this sample, this clone turned up a few times. V is TRBV6-5 and J is TRBJ1-1, with D possibly being TRBD1 (6 bases). The germline V gene encodes CDR1 MNHEY and CDR2 SVGAGI. Trimming left V 0 bases short and J 1 base short, with 9 bases between. This CDR3 spans 15 amino acids. CDR3 amino acids: CASSYSTGRNTEAFF. CDR3 nucleotides: TGTGCCAGCAGTTACTCCACAGGGCGGAACACTGAAGCTTTCTTT.

For this clone: The junction departs from the called germline gene at one end, perhaps through a read error. This chain joins TRBV7-7 and TRBJ2-5; weak D call: TRBD1 (6 bases). The length of the CDR3 is 16 residues. The V gene's germline CDR1 is SSHAT and CDR2 FNYEAQ (reference sequence). The CDR3 sequence is CASSLRQAMAQETQYF. CDR3 nucleotides: TGTGCTAGCAGCTTACGACAGGCCATGGCCCAAGAGACCCAGTACTTC.

This chain links TRBV19 with TRBJ1-1; D is unresolved. Germline CDR1 reads LNHDA; CDR2 reads SQIVND (reference sequence). This CDR3 has 13 amino acids. Deletions cut 0 bases from V and 6 bases from J, with 8 bases between. The CDR3 sequence: CASSIDRSAEAFF. In DNA, the CDR3 is TGTGCCAGTAGTATAGATCGGAGCGCTGAAGCTTTCTTT.

The chain recombines TRBV28 with TRBJ2-3, with no clear D. The V gene lost 5 bases and the J gene lost 7 bases, with 10 bases spanning the gap. Germline loops: CDR1 MDHEN, CDR2 SYDVKM. The CDR3 has 12 residues. The CDR3 DNA reads TGTGCCAGCAGTCCCGCCCACAATACGCAGTATTTT. Translated, it gives CASSPAHNTQYF.

The gene calls are TRBV7-2 and TRBJ1-6; maybe TRBD1 (5 bases). V lost 5 bases, J lost 10 bases, and 15 bases lay in between. The CDR3 length is 14 residues. Germline-derived CDR1 and CDR2 are SGHTA and FQGNSA. This CDR3 reads CASSPQGAGSPLHF. In nucleotides, the CDR3 is TGTGCCAGCAGCCCCCAGGGCGCCGGCTCACCCCTCCACTTT.

V and J are TRBV30 and TRBJ2-1; maybe TRBD2 (5 bases). This CDR3 contains 15 residues. The V gene's germline CDR1 is GTSNPN and CDR2 SVGIG (reference sequence). Trimming took 5 bases from V and 8 from J, leaving 22 bases between them. CDR3 region: CAWGGGLPTSDEQFF. The CDR3 region has the DNA TGTGCCTGGGGAGGTGGACTCCCTACGAGCGATGAGCAGTTCTTC.

The chain has TRBV18 and TRBJ1-1; the D gene is possibly TRBD1 (5 bases). Looked up from germline, CDR1 is KGHSH and CDR2 is LQKENI. Trimming shortened V by 3 bases and J by 1 base, and 12 bases separated the two germline ends. CDR3 length equals 15 residues. The CDR3 sequence is CASSPTIDRNTEAFF. The CDR3 nucleotides are TGTGCCAGCTCACCTACTATCGACAGGAACACTGAAGCTTTCTTT. Looking up the rest from reference TRBV18 and TRBJ1-1 gives the full variable domain: NAGVMQNPRHLVRRRGQEARLRCSPMKGHSHVYWYRQLPEEGLKFMVYLQKENIIDESGMPKERFSAEFPKEGPSILRIQQVVRGDSAAYFCASSPTIDRNTEAFFGQGTRLTVV.

This clone has only a few counts. This rearrangement joins TRBV5-5 to TRBJ1-2, with D perhaps TRBD1 (6 bases). Germline CDR1 is SGHKS and CDR2 is YYEKEE (reference sequence). The CDR3 has 14 residues. Trimming shortened V by 2 bases and J by 6 bases, and 14 bases separated the two germline ends. CDR3 sequence: CASSFQGIRDGYTF. In DNA, the CDR3 is TGTGCCAGCAGCTTCCAGGGGATAAGGGATGGCTACACCTTC.

The genes are TRBV28 and TRBJ2-5; TRBD2 matches 9 bases. From germline, CDR1 is MDHEN and CDR2 SYDVKM. CDR3 length: 15 amino acids. V gave up 6 bases and J gave up 4 bases; unmatched junction bases: 9. As DNA, the CDR3 is TGTGCCAGCAGCTCTCTAGCGGGACTTGTAGAGACCCAGTACTTC. Protein sequence: CASSSLAGLVETQYF.

This chain joins TRBV11-2 and TRBJ1-3; maybe TRBD1 (5 bases). Germline CDR1 and CDR2: SGHAT and FQNNGV. The CDR3 is 16 amino acids. V gave up 0 bases and J gave up 6 bases, with 15 bases separating them. DNA of the CDR3: TGTGCCAGCAGCTTAGATCGATGGGGCATCGAAAACACCATATATTTT. It is translated as CASSLDRWGIENTIYF. The full variable domain, its missing parts supplied by reference TRBV11-2 and TRBJ1-3, is EAGVAQSPRYKIIEKRQSVAFWCNPISGHATLYWYQQILGQGPKLLIQFQNNGVVDDSQLPKDRFSAERLKGVDSTLKIQPAKLEDSAVYLCASSLDRWGIENTIYFGEGSWLTVV.

The chain carries TRBV7-3 and TRBJ1-6; D unclear. CDR3 size: 15 residues. Trimming removed 5 bases from V and 6 bases from J, with 14 bases in between. Germline V lookup: CDR1 SGHTA, CDR2 FQGTGA. The CDR3 nucleotides are TGTGCCAGCAGCACCGATGTCCGGAGTAATTCACCCCTCCACTTT. Translated: CASSTDVRSNSPLHF.

V usage is TRBV9 and J usage is TRBJ2-2; TRBD2 agrees at 11 bases. V shed 3 bases, J shed 5 bases, and the junction held 9 bases outside the gene matches. The CDR3 is 17 residues long. Germline V gene data show CDR1 as SGDLS and CDR2 as YYNGEE. CDR3 in amino acids: CASSGHTSGRNTGELFF. In nucleotides, the CDR3 is TGTGCCAGCAGCGGTCACACTAGCGGGAGAAATACCGGGGAGCTGTTTTTT.

This rearrangement joins TRBV9 to TRBJ1-2; perhaps TRBD1 as D (6 bases). V was shortened by 3 bases and J by 6 bases, with 9 bases between the two germline ends. The CDR3 runs 12 residues. Germline CDR1 reads SGDLS; CDR2 reads YYNGEE. The CDR3 sequence: CASSARGDGYTF. CDR3 sequence (DNA): TGTGCCAGCAGCGCCAGGGGAGATGGCTACACCTTC. The variable domain in full, completed from reference TRBV9 and TRBJ1-2, reads DSGVTQTPKHLITATGQRVTLRCSPRSGDLSVYWYQQSLDQGLQFLIQYYNGEERAKGNILERFSAQQFPDLHSELNLSSLELGDSALYFCASSARGDGYTFGSGTRLTVV.

The chain joins TRBV18 to TRBJ1-2; 9 bases are shared with TRBD1. The CDR3 consists of 15 residues. Trimming cost V 3 bases and J 7 bases; bases outside gene matches: 9. CDR1 KGHSH and CDR2 LQKENI come from the germline V gene. The CDR3 coding sequence is TGTGCCAGCTCACCTCCGGGACAGGGACTTAGTGGCTACACCTTC. As protein: CASSPPGQGLSGYTF.

The chain uses TRBV5-1 and TRBJ1-2, with D possibly TRBD1 on 6 matching bases. V was clipped by 0 bases and J by 5 bases, with 8 bases between them. The CDR3 has 13 residues. The V gene's germline CDR1 is SGHRS and CDR2 YFSETQ. The CDR3 coding sequence is TGCGCCAGCAGCTTGGACAGGGTATATGGCTACACCTTC. Translating gives CASSLDRVYGYTF.

This rearrangement joins TRBV9 to TRBJ1-2, with TRBD1 matching 9 bases. Trimming removed 2 bases from V and 8 bases from J; junction bases left unmatched: 13. The germline V gene has CDR1 SGDLS and CDR2 YYNGEE. This CDR3 has 16 residues. Here the CDR3 DNA reads TGTGCCAGCAGCGTTTCCGGGACAGGGCTCTTGGGCGGCTACACCTTC. This gives the protein CASSVSGTGLLGGYTF.

The gene calls are TRBV19 and TRBJ2-1; possible D gene TRBD2, 6 bases. CDR1 is LNHDA, CDR2 SQIVND, per germline (reference sequence). The CDR3 loop spans 13 amino acids. Trimming took 5 bases from V and 4 from J, leaving 9 bases between them. CDR3 DNA: TGTGCCAGTAGTTCGCGGGGATACAATGAGCAGTTCTTC. This translates into CASSSRGYNEQFF.

The chain has TRBV20-1 and TRBJ1-1, with a possible D match to TRBD1 (5 bases). CDR1 and CDR2 (germline): DFQATT, SNEGSKA (reference sequence). CDR3 length: 11 amino acids. Here the CDR3 DNA reads TGCCGAGGGGAGGGTCTGACTGAAGCTTTCTTT. This translates into CRGEGLTEAFF.